This T cell receptor (beta chain) appears in the sequencing data of a study of T cells in Graves' hyperthyroidism and ophthalmopathy. Notes on the study in general: Most thyroid clonotypes that were expanded above 0.001 also turned up in blood.

In the case of this clonotype: What it binds is not known.

CDR1 is MNHEY and CDR2 is SMNVEV in the germline V gene (reference sequence). Trimming pared 2 bases from V and 4 bases from J, leaving 10 bases between. The CDR3 loop spans 14 amino acids. Patients aged 18 to 65 had newly diagnosed hyperthyroidism of under 2 months' duration. RNA transcripts provided the source from which TCR beta CDR3 regions were amplified. The HTBI primer set drove a first-round RT-PCR of the TCR CDR3. From the multiplex PCR reads, TCRdb called clonotypes with MiXCR, one entry per CDR3 protein. Seen here are roughly 99,000 distinct CDR3 sequences, around a sixth observed once, and the top ten hold 40% to 50%.

This receptor was taken from a woman between 50 and 59 years old with Graves' hyperthyroidism. Sequenced input: blood. The J gene is TRBJ2-3, the V gene TRBV27, with D unclear. The CDR3 nucleotides are TGTGCCAGCAGTTTAACCTCCCGCTCAGATACGCAGTATTTT. Translating it yields CASSLTSRSDTQYF.